Given below is one T cell receptor beta chain in context. The sample belongs to a study of blood T cell repertoires in COVID-19. CDR3 length: 16 residues. CDR1 is SGHKS, CDR2 YYEKEE, per germline (reference sequence). Trimming removed 0 bases at V and 0 bases at J, with 10 bases between. The study drew participants aged about 18 to 89 years from 20 to 30 US areas. Methods used by the authors: Amplification of reference gene primers was used by the study to estimate nucleated cell counts. Some clones are missing from TCRdb's copy, which holds only in-frame ones; the method was immunoSEQ multiplex PCR. The DNA was the basis for D and trimming; V, J and clone size are from that table. The sample lists 450,000 to 500,000 clones, 87% occurring once.

Sequenced sample: PBMCs or T cells enriched from blood (not recorded which). The clonotype comes from a woman between 18 and 30 years old who had recovered from COVID-19. The chain is built from TRBV5-5 and TRBJ1-3, with a weak D call TRBD1 (6 bases). The CDR3: CASSLAAGDSGNTIYF. CDR3 DNA sequence: TGTGCCAGCAGCTTGGCGGCAGGGGACTCTGGAAACACCATATATTTT.